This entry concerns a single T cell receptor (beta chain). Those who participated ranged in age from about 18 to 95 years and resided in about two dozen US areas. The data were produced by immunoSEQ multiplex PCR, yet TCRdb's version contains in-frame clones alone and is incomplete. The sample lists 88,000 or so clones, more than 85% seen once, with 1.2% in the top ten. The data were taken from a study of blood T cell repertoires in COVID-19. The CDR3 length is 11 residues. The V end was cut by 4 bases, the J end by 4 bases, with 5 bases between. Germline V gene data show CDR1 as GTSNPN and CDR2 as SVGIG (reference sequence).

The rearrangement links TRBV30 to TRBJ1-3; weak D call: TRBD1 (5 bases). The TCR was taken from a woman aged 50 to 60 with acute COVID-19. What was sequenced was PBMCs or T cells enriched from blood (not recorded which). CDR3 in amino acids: CAWKGGNTIYF. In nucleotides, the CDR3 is TGTGCCTGGAAGGGGGGAAACACCATATATTTT.